These 2 T cell receptor beta chains originate from one sample sequenced in a study of neoadjuvant nivolumab and ipilimumab in lung cancer. Produced via immunoSEQ multiplex PCR; TCRdb's table is partial and in-frame only. The table has roughly 34,000 clones, more than 85% seen once. The source material was peripheral blood, sampled after neoadjuvant nivolumab, alone or with ipilimumab, at or shortly before surgery. These receptors were obtained from an adult with non-small cell lung cancer.

This sequence joins TRBV27 and TRBJ2-5; 8 bases are shared with TRBD1. There are 12 residues in the CDR3. J gave up 12 bases and V 5 bases, and 8 bases lay outside the gene matches. Germline V lookup: CDR1 MNHEY, CDR2 SMNVEV (reference sequence). The CDR3 nucleotides are TGTGCCAGCAGTCGACCGACAGGGGAGGAGTACTTC. It codes for CASSRPTGEEYF.

The chain uses TRBV18 and TRBJ2-5; 13 positions agree with TRBD2. J gave up 5 bases and V 6 bases, and 6 bases lay outside the gene matches. Per the germline V gene, CDR1 is KGHSH and CDR2 is LQKENI. The CDR3 contains 15 residues. This chain's CDR3 is CASSRTSGRIETQYF. The CDR3 nucleotides are TGTGCCAGCTCCAGGACTAGCGGGAGAATTGAGACCCAGTACTTC.